One and the same sample provided the 24 T cell receptor beta chains below, sequenced in a study of blood T cell repertoires in COVID-19. TCRdb's copy holds only in-frame clones and misses some; the assay was immunoSEQ multiplex PCR. The table records 100,000 to 150,000 clones, about 80% of them present only once. The material sequenced was peripheral blood. The origin of the receptors is a man aged 35 to 55 with active or convalescent COVID-19.

This clone was found a few times. The rearrangement uses TRBV19 and TRBJ1-5; 8 positions match TRBD1. CDR1 and CDR2 (germline): LNHDA, SQIVND (reference sequence). The V gene end was trimmed by 5 bases and the J gene end by 9 bases; junction bases not matched to a gene: 24. This CDR3 has 19 residues. The CDR3 protein is CASSANIYFTGGTLWPQHF. The CDR3 DNA reads as TGTGCCAGTAGTGCCAACATTTACTTTACAGGGGGTACCCTGTGGCCCCAGCATTTT.

The CDR3 nucleotides are TGTGCCAGTAGTCCAGACAGGGTAGGGACTGAAGCTTTCTTT. This sequence encodes CASSPDRVGTEAFF. The chain has TRBV19 and TRBJ1-1, with 7 bases matching TRBD1. CDR1 and CDR2 (germline): LNHDA, SQIVND (reference sequence). The V and J ends lost 5 bases and 5 bases, in that order; junction bases with no gene match: 8. The CDR3 loop spans 14 amino acids.

The chain carries TRBV27 and TRBJ2-7; maybe TRBD2 (6 bases). Trimming took 3 bases from V and 3 from J, leaving 9 bases between them. Germline CDR1 and CDR2: MNHEY and SMNVEV (reference sequence). This CDR3 has 13 amino acids. The CDR3 region is CASSFGGNYEQYF. CDR3 DNA sequence: TGTGCCAGCAGTTTTGGAGGGAACTACGAGCAGTACTTC.

The genes are TRBV5-1 and TRBJ2-1; TRBD1 aligns across 7 bases. Trimming cost V 4 bases and J 3 bases; bases outside gene matches: 4. The CDR3 runs to 14 residues. Germline values: CDR1 SGHRS, CDR2 YFSETQ. CDR3 in amino acids: CASSRDRDYNEQFF. For the CDR3, the DNA is TGCGCCAGCAGCCGGGACAGAGACTACAATGAGCAGTTCTTC.

V usage is TRBV11-1 and J usage is TRBJ1-1; tentative D call: TRBD1 (6 bases). Trimming stripped 6 bases from V and 2 bases from J, with 16 bases between. CDR1 and CDR2 (germline): SGHAT, FQDESV (reference sequence). The length of the CDR3 is 15 residues. The CDR3: CASRLFSGANTEAFF. The CDR3 DNA follows: TGTGCCAGCAGACTCTTTTCAGGGGCTAACACTGAAGCTTTCTTT.

J is TRBJ2-7 and V is TRBV19, with 7 nucleotides matching TRBD1. The J segment lost 0 bases and the V segment lost 4 bases, leaving 6 bases of the junction unmatched. The CDR3 runs to 15 residues. Germline values: CDR1 LNHDA, CDR2 SQIVND (reference sequence). In nucleotides, the CDR3 is TGTGCCAGTAGTACACCGACAGGGCGCTCCTACGAGCAGTACTTC. Its protein product is CASSTPTGRSYEQYF. The full variable domain, rest sourced from reference TRBV19 and TRBJ2-7, is DGGITQSPKYLFRKEGQNVTLSCEQNLNHDAMYWYRQDPGQGLRLIYYSQIVNDFQKGDIAEGYSVSREKKESFPLTVTSAQKNPTAFYLCASSTPTGRSYEQYFGPGTRLTVT.

The chain recombines TRBV5-4 with TRBJ2-6; D is uncertain. V lost 0 bases to trimming and J lost 1 base, with 5 bases between them. The CDR3 has 15 amino acids. The germline V gene encodes CDR1 SGHNT and CDR2 YYREEE (reference sequence). The CDR3 DNA reads TGTGCCAGCAGCTTGGCTCTTTCTGGGGCCAACGTCCTGACTTTC. Its protein is CASSLALSGANVLTF.

The CDR3 here is CASSYRYQGLRTEAFF. CDR3 sequence (DNA): TGTGCCAGCAGTTACCGCTACCAGGGATTAAGGACTGAAGCTTTCTTT. V is TRBV6-5 and J is TRBJ1-1; perhaps TRBD1 as D (5 bases). CDR3 length equals 16 residues. Germline-derived CDR1 and CDR2 are MNHEY and SVGAGI. Trimming left V 2 bases short and J 5 bases short, with 18 bases between.

The V gene is TRBV9, the J gene TRBJ2-7, with D tentatively TRBD1 (6 bases). The germline CDR1 and CDR2 sequences are SGDLS and YYNGEE. CDR3 length equals 15 residues. The V end lost 4 bases, the J end lost 4 bases, and 18 bases lay between the germline ends. CDR3 sequence: CASSSETGITYEQYF. As DNA, the CDR3 is TGTGCCAGCAGCTCTGAGACAGGAATTACGTACGAGCAGTACTTC. Filled out from reference TRBV9 and TRBJ2-7, the complete variable domain reads DSGVTQTPKHLITATGQRVTLRCSPRSGDLSVYWYQQSLDQGLQFLIQYYNGEERAKGNILERFSAQQFPDLHSELNLSSLELGDSALYFCASSSETGITYEQYFGPGTRLTVT.

This clone was seen only once. V and J are TRBV5-1 and TRBJ2-7; 7 nucleotides agree with TRBD1. This CDR3 comprises 14 residues. The germline V gene encodes CDR1 SGHRS and CDR2 YFSETQ. The trim removed 0 bases at V and 5 bases at J, leaving 5 bases unmatched. This CDR3 reads CASSLAGTANEQYF. For the CDR3, the DNA is TGCGCCAGCAGCTTGGCCGGGACAGCCAACGAGCAGTACTTC. Supplemented by reference TRBV5-1 and TRBJ2-7, the full variable domain reads KAGVTQTPRYLIKTRGQQVTLSCSPISGHRSVSWYQQTPGQGLQFLFEYFSETQRNKGNFPGRFSGRQFSNSRSEMNVSTLELGDSALYLCASSLAGTANEQYFGPGTRLTVT.

V and J are TRBV28 and TRBJ2-7, with 8 bases lining up with TRBD1. J gave up 3 bases and V 5 bases, and 9 bases lay outside the gene matches. This CDR3 spans 15 amino acids. Germline CDR1 reads MDHEN; CDR2 reads SYDVKM. The CDR3 bases are TGTGCCAGCAGTCCTAGGAGGACAGGGCTCTACGAGCAGTACTTC. This encodes CASSPRRTGLYEQYF.

The chain couples TRBV7-9 to TRBJ1-3, with 7 bases that match TRBD1. J lost 0 bases, V lost 6 bases, and 8 bases had no gene match. Germline V gives CDR1 SEHNR, CDR2 FQNEAQ (reference sequence). The CDR3 covers 16 residues. This chain's CDR3 is CASRGTGARSGNTIYF. CDR3 bases: TGTGCCAGCAGAGGAACAGGGGCTCGCTCTGGAAACACCATATATTTT.

This clone was seen a single time. This chain links TRBV19 with TRBJ2-3; D unresolved. CDR3 length: 14 amino acids. Trimming removed 1 base from V and 3 bases from J, with 8 bases in between. In germline, CDR1 is LNHDA, CDR2 SQIVND (reference sequence). As DNA, the CDR3 is TGTGCCAGTAGTATAGTCGGTAATACAGATACGCAGTATTTT. Its protein product is CASSIVGNTDTQYF.

The V gene is TRBV5-1, the J gene TRBJ2-7, with 12 bases lining up with TRBD1. This CDR3 contains 15 residues. In germline, CDR1 is SGHRS, CDR2 YFSETQ. V was pared by 3 bases and J by 4 bases, with 5 bases of the junction left unmatched. Here the CDR3 DNA reads TGCGCCAGCAGCTGGGGACAGGGGGCAGCGTACGAGCAGTACTTC. Translating gives CASSWGQGAAYEQYF.

The rearrangement links TRBV28 to TRBJ2-2; tentatively, D is TRBD2 (6 bases). This CDR3 region has 17 residues. Germline CDR1 and CDR2: MDHEN and SYDVKM. Trimming took off 5 bases at V and 0 bases at J, with 16 bases between the two ends. This CDR3 is CASSRRNSGANTGELFF. The CDR3 DNA sequence: TGTGCCAGCAGTCGGCGAAATAGCGGAGCGAACACCGGGGAGCTGTTTTTT.

This clone was recorded once. The chain uses TRBV19 and TRBJ1-5; D might be TRBD1 (5 bases). The CDR3 is made up of 13 amino acids. In germline, CDR1 is LNHDA, CDR2 SQIVND (reference sequence). Trimming shortened V by 7 bases and J by 4 bases, and 11 bases separated the two germline ends. The CDR3 sequence: CASKAGPNQPQHF. In DNA, the CDR3 is TGTGCCAGTAAAGCAGGGCCAAATCAGCCCCAGCATTTT.

The chain combines TRBV27 with TRBJ2-5; 10 bases are shared with TRBD2. V shed 6 bases and J 5 bases; nucleotides not matched to a gene: 18. The CDR3 contains 18 residues. CDR1 and CDR2 (germline): MNHEY, SMNVEV (reference sequence). The CDR3 sequence: CASSWTGSQSGRAETQYF. For the CDR3, the DNA is TGTGCCAGCAGCTGGACAGGGTCCCAGAGCGGGAGGGCGGAGACCCAGTACTTC.

This chain connects TRBV18 to TRBJ2-1; 11 positions agree with TRBD2. CDR3 length equals 16 residues. Unmatched junction bases numbered 4, after V lost 6 bases and J lost 0 bases. CDR1 and CDR2 (germline): KGHSH, LQKENI. DNA of the CDR3: TGTGCCAGCTCCGTAGCGGGAGGGCCCTCCTACAATGAGCAGTTCTTC. This gives the protein CASSVAGGPSYNEQFF.

The chain carries TRBV10-3 and TRBJ1-4; unclear D gene. The V gene's germline CDR1 is ENHRY and CDR2 SYGVKD. The CDR3 runs to 12 residues. The V and J ends lost 3 bases and 4 bases respectively, with 3 bases between them. Here the CDR3 reads CAISDSNEKLFF. The CDR3 DNA sequence: TGTGCCATCAGTGACAGTAATGAAAAACTGTTTTTT.

The chain combines TRBV5-1 with TRBJ1-4; the D gene is possibly TRBD1 (6 bases). The germline V gene has CDR1 SGHRS and CDR2 YFSETQ. V was pared by 4 bases and J by 3 bases, with 16 bases between. The CDR3 spans 16 residues. The CDR3 nucleotides are TGCGCCAGCAGCGAGGGGGTACAGCGCTCTAATGAAAAACTGTTTTTT. As protein: CASSEGVQRSNEKLFF. Full variable domain (outside the CDR3, taken from reference TRBV5-1 and TRBJ1-4): KAGVTQTPRYLIKTRGQQVTLSCSPISGHRSVSWYQQTPGQGLQFLFEYFSETQRNKGNFPGRFSGRQFSNSRSEMNVSTLELGDSALYLCASSEGVQRSNEKLFFGSGTQLSVL.

The sample holds one count of this clone. The DNA of the CDR3 is TGTGCCAGCAGTTCTCAGATGACAGATACGCAGTATTTT. It yields the protein CASSSQMTDTQYF. V is TRBV28 and J is TRBJ2-3, with unresolved D. The CDR3 spans 13 residues. Germline-derived CDR1 and CDR2 are MDHEN and SYDVKM. V lost 4 bases, J lost 3 bases, and 8 bases lay in between.

CDR3 coding DNA: TGTGCCAGTACTATTGAGTTCGCGAACACCGGGGAGCTGTTTTTT. Amino acids: CASTIEFANTGELFF. V gene TRBV19 combines with J gene TRBJ2-2; no definite D call. The CDR3 consists of 15 residues. Germline V gene lookup returns CDR1 LNHDA and CDR2 SQIVND (reference sequence). The germline V and J ends were trimmed by 7 bases and 0 bases, with 12 bases remaining between them.

The chain carries TRBV29-1 and TRBJ2-1; 11 bases are shared with TRBD2. This CDR3 has 14 residues. Germline lookup yields CDR1 SQVTM and CDR2 ANQGSEA. The V segment lost 6 bases and the J segment 5 bases; nucleotides outside the gene matches: 6. The CDR3 region is CSVLTSGNHNEQFF. The DNA of the CDR3 is TGCAGCGTCCTGACTAGCGGGAACCACAATGAGCAGTTCTTC.

A single count supports this clone. V and J are TRBV27 and TRBJ1-2; D is uncertain. This CDR3 contains 12 residues. The germline V gene encodes CDR1 MNHEY and CDR2 SMNVEV (reference sequence). V was shortened by 5 bases and J by 1 base, with 5 bases between the two germline ends. CDR3 in amino acids: CASSRDNYGYTF. The CDR3 DNA reads as TGTGCCAGCAGTCGGGATAACTATGGCTACACCTTC.